The clone carrying this TCR beta chain has just a few counts. Its antigen is not identified. The data belong to a study of beta chain features in type 1 diabetes. Study outcomes and limitations: All four CD4+ subsets from Type 1 diabetes patients carried moderately but significantly shorter TCRB CDR3s.

Investigators reverse transcribed all isolated RNA, so they sequenced expressed TCRB transcripts. This table comes from immunoSEQ multiplex PCR, and its TCRdb copy is limited to in-frame clones, with some not included. The sample lists a few hundred thousand clones; about 15% were seen once. The CDR3 length is 14 residues. CDR1 and CDR2 from the germline V gene are SGHNT and YYREEE (reference sequence). V shed 4 bases, J shed 3 bases, and the junction held 5 bases outside the gene matches. This TCR was sampled from a man aged 25 to 40 in good health. The material sequenced was central memory CD4+ T cells from blood. The chain links TRBV5-4 to TRBJ1-1; 8 bases match TRBD1. The CDR3 protein is CASSGTGAYTEAFF. CDR3 bases: TGTGCCAGCAGCGGGACAGGCGCTTACACTGAAGCTTTCTTT.